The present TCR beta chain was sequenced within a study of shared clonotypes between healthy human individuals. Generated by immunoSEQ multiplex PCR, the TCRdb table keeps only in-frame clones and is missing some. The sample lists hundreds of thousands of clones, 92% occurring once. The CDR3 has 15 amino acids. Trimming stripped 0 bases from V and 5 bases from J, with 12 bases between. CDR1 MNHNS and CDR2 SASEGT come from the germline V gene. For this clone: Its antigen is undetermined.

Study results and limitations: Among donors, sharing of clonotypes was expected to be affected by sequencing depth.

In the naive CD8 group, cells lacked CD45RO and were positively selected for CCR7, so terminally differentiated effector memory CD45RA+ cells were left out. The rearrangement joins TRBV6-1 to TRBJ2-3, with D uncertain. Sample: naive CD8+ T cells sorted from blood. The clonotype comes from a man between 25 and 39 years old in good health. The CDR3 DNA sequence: TGTGCCAGCAGTGAAGCCCGCATCTCGCTAGATACGCAGTATTTT. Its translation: CASSEARISLDTQYF.